This T cell receptor (beta chain) was profiled in a study of identical twins. Trimming cost V 3 bases and J 3 bases, with 16 bases left between them. From germline, CDR1 is DFQATT and CDR2 SNEGSKA (reference sequence). The CDR3 is 15 amino acids. TCRdb passed the 5' RACE reads through MiXCR, listing each CDR3 protein once. The sample includes 300,000 to 400,000 distinct CDR3 sequences, roughly an eighth of them seen just once. Findings and caveats of the study: Zero-insertion analyses could be partly confounded by invariant MAIT and iNKT cells.

Note on this clonotype: Its antigen remains unidentified.

The same data also went into a second study, on yellow fever vaccine responses in identical twins.

The V and J genes are TRBV20-1 and TRBJ2-3; the D gene is possibly TRBD2 (6 bases). The source is a young woman in good health. The sample consisted of CD8+ T cells sorted from blood. The CDR3 DNA is TGCAGTGCTAGGGTAACTAGCCCAATTACAGATACGCAGTATTTT. It translates to CSARVTSPITDTQYF.